These 5 T cell receptor beta chains share one sample of origin, sequenced in a study of vaccination effects on CD4 cells after COVID-19. In the ViraFEST assay, antigen-specific CD4+ clonotypes were identified by expansion after peptide-pool stimulation. The culture ran for around 10 days before CD4+ T cells were isolated. Vaccinated recipients, who were negative for nucleocapsid antibodies, had no history of SARS-CoV-2 infection. These receptors are not linked to any known antigen. TCRdb keeps only in-frame clones here, not all; method: immunoSEQ multiplex PCR. The sample holds 20,000 to 25,000 clones, over 60% seen once. This sample comprised CD4+ T cells from PBMCs cultured with HCoV-NL63 spike peptides, obtained before COVID-19 vaccination. The source of these receptors is a human donor who received a COVID-19 vaccine.

The chain joins TRBV28 to TRBJ2-2; 10 positions agree with TRBD2. The CDR3 loop spans 16 amino acids. Trimming took 8 bases from V and 7 from J; bases not matched to a gene: 13. The germline CDR1 and CDR2 sequences are MDHEN and SYDVKM. CDR3 in amino acids: CASQYRTSGRYGELFF. The CDR3 region has the DNA TGTGCCAGCCAATACCGGACTAGCGGCCGTTACGGGGAGCTGTTTTTT.

This clone has more than one count but fewer than ten. The genes are TRBV6-2 or TRBV6-3 and TRBJ1-1; a possible D gene is TRBD1 (6 bases). CDR1 MNHEY and CDR2 SVGEGT come from the germline V gene. The CDR3 consists of 17 residues. The ends were cut back, 3 bases at V and 6 bases at J, with 23 bases in the middle. CDR3 bases: TGTGCCAGCAGTTATGGACAACGATACAGGGTAGGCGCTGAAGCTTTCTTT. Protein product: CASSYGQRYRVGAEAFF.

The CDR3 protein is CASSQAPGGDYGYTF. DNA for the CDR3: TGTGCCAGCAGTCAGGCTCCAGGTGGGGACTATGGCTACACCTTC. V is TRBV2 and J is TRBJ1-2; D is uncertain. The CDR3 has 15 residues. With 5 bases removed from V and 3 bases from J, the gap between germline ends came to 16 bases. Germline V gene data show CDR1 as SNHLY and CDR2 as FYNNEI.

This clone was observed a handful of times. This chain links TRBV3-1 (or the pseudogene TRBV3-2) with TRBJ2-2; 16 bases align to TRBD2. The germline V gene has CDR1 LGHDT and CDR2 YNNKEL (reference sequence). The CDR3 consists of 19 residues. With 1 base clipped from V and 4 bases from J, the junction kept 6 bases outside the gene matches. CDR3 nucleotide sequence: TGTGCCAGCAGCCAAGCCCCGGGACTAGCGGGGGGGCCCACCGGGGAGCTGTTTTTT. The encoded protein is CASSQAPGLAGGPTGELFF.

This sequence joins TRBV11-2 and TRBJ2-3; D gene uncertain. This CDR3 region has 13 residues. V lost 4 bases and J lost 6, with 11 bases in between. CDR1 is SGHAT, CDR2 FQNNGV, per germline. The CDR3 bases are TGTGCCAGCAGCTCCGAGCGCGCGGATACGCAGTATTTT. It is translated as CASSSERADTQYF.